The present T cell receptor (beta chain) was sequenced within a study of OX40 agonist ivuxolimab in advanced cancers. Here immunoSEQ multiplex PCR was the method, and the copy in TCRdb shows in-frame clones only, minus some. The sample records about 96,000 clones, approximately 80% being singletons. In germline, CDR1 is SGHTA, CDR2 FQGNSA. This CDR3 has 16 residues. V was shortened by 7 bases and J by 4 bases, with 22 bases between the two germline ends. At baseline, cycle 4 day 1, and cycle 7 day 1, blood was sampled. Overall study findings and caveats: In the 0.1 to 3.0 mg/kg range, CD4+ and CD8+ blood T cells had expanded clonally by week 6. Antigens targeted by the expanded peripheral T cells were not determined.

With regard to this clone: Its specificity is not known. At the DNA level, this CDR3 is encoded by other sequences in the same sample as well.

The starting material was CD4+ or CD8+ T cells sorted from blood, obtained in a trial of the OX40 agonist ivuxolimab. The source is an adult with an advanced solid tumor such as melanoma, head and neck, liver or kidney cancer. The chain links TRBV7-2 to TRBJ1-1; the D is unclear. CDR3 sequence (DNA): TGTGCCAGCACCCCCCAGCCACTGCGTGCTGGCACTGAAGCTTTCTTT. Amino acid sequence: CASTPQPLRAGTEAFF.